One sample yielded the 9 T cell receptor beta chains listed below, sequenced in a study of T cell repertoires in cytomegalovirus infection. Each CDR3 protein is one row after TCRdb ran MiXCR on the reads. The data hold roughly 640,000 distinct CDR3 sequences, with 24% observed a single time. The sequenced sample consisted of CD8+ T cells from PBMCs. The receptors derive from a human donor in good health (CMV status not recorded). Some clones in this sample may be carry-over from other donors' samples.

At least ten counts were recorded for this clonotype. The rearrangement links TRBV7-6 to TRBJ1-2, with D possibly being TRBD1 (6 bases). Trimming took 2 bases from V and 2 from J, leaving 18 bases between them. The germline CDR1 and CDR2 sequences are SGHVS and FNYEAQ. The CDR3 is 17 residues long. The DNA of the CDR3 is TGTGCCAGCAGCTTAAGTCCCCAGGGGCGGATAAACTATGGCTACACCTTC. This translates into CASSLSPQGRINYGYTF.

This clonotype was counted many times. V and J are TRBV6-2 or TRBV6-3 and TRBJ2-2, with a possible D match to TRBD2 (6 bases). V gave up 2 bases and J gave up 3 bases, with 13 bases separating them. CDR1 and CDR2 from the germline V gene are MNHEY and SVGEGT. The CDR3 is 16 amino acids. CDR3 DNA: TGTGCCAGCAGTTACCCACTAGCTAAACACACCGGGGAGCTGTTTTTT. Its translation: CASSYPLAKHTGELFF.

This clonotype appeared many times. The gene calls are TRBV10-3 and TRBJ2-7; 11 bases fit TRBD2. CDR1 and CDR2 from the germline V gene are ENHRY and SYGVKD. After removal of 3 bases from V and 3 bases from J, the junction contained 4 bases not matched to a gene. The CDR3 extends over 15 amino acids. CDR3 region: CAISDPSGGLYEQYV. CDR3 coding DNA: TGTGCCATCAGTGACCCTAGCGGGGGGCTCTACGAGCAGTACGTC.

This clonotype was seen many times. V is TRBV6-2 or TRBV6-3 and J is TRBJ2-1, with 9 bases fitting TRBD1. CDR3 size: 15 residues. CDR1 and CDR2 (germline): MNHEY, SVGEGT. Germline trimming cut 4 bases from V and 5 bases from J; bases unmatched to any gene: 6. CDR3 nucleotide sequence: TGTGCCAGCAGTTTTGGACAGGGGTGGAACAATGAGCAGTTCTTC. Protein: CASSFGQGWNNEQFF.

The V and J genes are TRBV2 and TRBJ2-5, with 7 bases fitting TRBD2. V gave up 2 bases and J gave up 5 bases; unmatched junction bases: 5. The V gene's germline CDR1 is SNHLY and CDR2 FYNNEI. The CDR3 has 14 amino acids. CDR3: CASSEYEGGETQYF. DNA of the CDR3: TGTGCCAGCAGTGAATACGAGGGAGGGGAGACCCAGTACTTC.

This clonotype was seen only a few times. The chain's CDR3 is CAISEGLAGVWANVLTF. CDR3 bases: TGTGCCATCAGTGAGGGACTAGCGGGGGTCTGGGCCAACGTCCTGACTTTC. The chain is built from TRBV10-3 and TRBJ2-6; TRBD2 matches 13 bases. V shed 2 bases, J shed 5 bases, and the junction held 3 bases outside the gene matches. The CDR3 loop spans 17 amino acids. Germline V gene sequence: CDR1 ENHRY, CDR2 SYGVKD.

The chain uses TRBV20-1 and TRBJ2-7; a weak D match, TRBD1 (5 bases). The CDR3 runs to 18 residues. The V end lost 1 base, the J end lost 5 bases, and 27 bases lay between the germline ends. CDR1 DFQATT and CDR2 SNEGSKA come from the germline V gene (reference sequence). This chain's CDR3 is CSARARKGIETPRDEQYF. CDR3 DNA: TGCAGTGCTAGAGCCCGCAAGGGGATAGAGACCCCGCGCGACGAGCAGTACTTC.

The rearrangement links TRBV7-9 to TRBJ1-1; 11 bases map to TRBD1. The V gene end was trimmed by 2 bases and the J gene end by 4 bases; junction bases not matched to a gene: 6. Germline CDR1 and CDR2: SEHNR and FQNEAQ (reference sequence). This CDR3 has 16 residues. CDR3 DNA: TGTGCCAGCAGCTTACCGCCAGGGACAGGGGGCACTGAAGCTTTCTTT. Translation gives CASSLPPGTGGTEAFF.

This chain connects TRBV9 to TRBJ2-3, with 7 nucleotides matching TRBD2. V trimming: 5 bases; J trimming: 6 bases; junction bases outside the gene matches: 12. CDR3 length equals 15 residues. Germline loops: CDR1 SGDLS, CDR2 YYNGEE. CDR3 protein: CASSTGTTSRDTQYF. The CDR3 nucleotides read TGTGCCAGCAGTACCGGGACTACCAGCAGGGATACGCAGTATTTT.